These 6 T cell receptor beta chains were sequenced from one sample in a study of early T cells in non-severe SARS-CoV-2 infection. TCRdb analysed the 5' RACE reads with MiXCR anew, one entry per CDR3 protein. The table lists roughly 61,000 distinct CDR3 sequences, roughly a tenth of them singletons, with less than 10% in the top ten. The sequenced sample was whole blood. The receptors were sampled from an adult who was a healthcare worker with PCR-confirmed SARS-CoV-2 infection or an uninfected control (not recorded which).

The chain carries TRBV18 and TRBJ2-1; unclear D gene. The CDR3 spans 11 residues. Trimming took off 3 bases at V and 8 bases at J, with 5 bases between the two ends. From germline, CDR1 is KGHSH and CDR2 LQKENI. CDR3 DNA: TGTGCCAGCTCACCTTCGGATGAGCAGTTCTTC. This encodes CASSPSDEQFF. Full variable domain (remainder filled in from reference TRBV18 and TRBJ2-1): NAGVMQNPRHLVRRRGQEARLRCSPMKGHSHVYWYRQLPEEGLKFMVYLQKENIIDESGMPKERFSAEFPKEGPSILRIQQVVRGDSAAYFCASSPSDEQFFGPGTRLTVL.

This clonotype was seen ten or more times. The chain carries TRBV7-9 and TRBJ2-6; D perhaps matches TRBD2 (6 bases). CDR3 length: 14 residues. V dropped 10 bases and J dropped 3 bases, with 13 bases sitting between them. In germline, CDR1 is SEHNR, CDR2 FQNEAQ (reference sequence). This CDR3 reads CATGLLSGANVLTF. The CDR3 coding sequence is TGTGCCACGGGACTCCTCAGTGGGGCCAACGTCCTGACTTTC.

This clonotype was detected many times. The rearrangement uses TRBV7-3 and TRBJ2-2; weak D call: TRBD1 (6 bases). The CDR3 covers 14 residues. Germline V gene lookup returns CDR1 SGHTA and CDR2 FQGTGA. V was shortened by 5 bases and J by 2 bases, with 9 bases between the two germline ends. The CDR3 nucleotides are TGTGCCAGCAGCCGGGGACAAAACACCGGGGAGCTGTTTTTT. Its translation: CASSRGQNTGELFF. Complete variable domain (other parts from reference TRBV7-3 and TRBJ2-2): GAGVSQTPSNKVTEKGKYVELRCDPISGHTALYWYRQSLGQGPEFLIYFQGTGAADDSGLPNDRFFAVRPEGSVSTLKIQRTERGDSAVYLCASSRGQNTGELFFGEGSRLTVL.

The table lists this clonotype with a few counts. This sequence joins TRBV7-3 and TRBJ2-2; no reliable D call. The CDR3 consists of 12 residues. Germline values: CDR1 SGHTA, CDR2 FQGTGA. V lost 1 base to trimming and J lost 6 bases, with 3 bases between them. This CDR3 reads CASSLKAGELFF. The CDR3 bases are TGTGCCAGCAGCTTAAAAGCCGGGGAGCTGTTTTTT.

This clonotype was picked up many times. The DNA of the CDR3 is TGTGCCAGCGGGGGGAGTTGGTCCGGGGATGAGCAGTTCTTC. Amino acid sequence: CASGGSWSGDEQFF. This chain uses TRBV27 with TRBJ2-1; TRBD2 is a possible D gene (6 bases). The germline V gene encodes CDR1 MNHEY and CDR2 SMNVEV (reference sequence). The CDR3 loop spans 14 amino acids. V was clipped by 8 bases and J by 8 bases, with 19 bases between them.

This clonotype was found many times. The rearrangement joins TRBV29-1 to TRBJ1-4, with a tentative D call TRBD1 (6 bases). V lost 7 bases and J 6 bases, leaving 21 bases between the germline ends. Germline CDR1 is SQVTM and CDR2 is ANQGSEA. This CDR3 comprises 15 residues. This CDR3 is CSGPTTGDGYEKLFF. CDR3 in DNA: TGCAGCGGCCCAACGACAGGAGACGGATATGAAAAACTGTTTTTT.